These 11 T cell receptor beta chains were all obtained from the same sample, sequenced in a study of T cells in Graves' hyperthyroidism and ophthalmopathy. Amplification of TCR beta CDR3 regions was performed using RNA transcripts as template. The study used the HTBI primer set for a first-round RT-PCR of the TCR CDR3. TCRdb reprocessed the multiplex PCR reads via MiXCR and lists one record per CDR3 protein. This sample has roughly 380,000 distinct CDR3 sequences, with roughly 15% found just once. Sequenced: blood. The receptors were gathered from a woman between 18 and 30 years old with Graves' hyperthyroidism.

This clonotype was seen at least ten times. This chain joins TRBV18 and TRBJ2-1, with unresolved D. V was shortened by 6 bases and J by 8 bases, with 14 bases between the two germline ends. The CDR3 loop spans 13 amino acids. Germline V gene data show CDR1 as KGHSH and CDR2 as LQKENI. CDR3: CASSPGPKDEQFF. DNA for the CDR3: TGTGCCAGCTCCCCGGGTCCAAAGGATGAGCAGTTCTTC.

In its sample, this clonotype was seen many times. This chain uses TRBV28 with TRBJ2-5, with TRBD1 matching over 7 bases. The V segment lost 6 bases and the J segment 3 bases; nucleotides outside the gene matches: 13. Germline V lookup: CDR1 MDHEN, CDR2 SYDVKM. The CDR3 runs to 16 residues. CDR3 sequence: CASSPDRVIGEETQYF. The CDR3, as DNA: TGTGCCAGCAGCCCCGACAGGGTAATAGGGGAAGAGACCCAGTACTTC.

The chain links TRBV7-6 to TRBJ2-5, with D perhaps given as TRBD1 or TRBD2 (6 bases each). Germline lookup yields CDR1 SGHVS and CDR2 FNYEAQ. CDR3 length: 13 residues. Trimming took off 1 base at V and 7 bases at J, with 10 bases between the two ends. CDR3 nucleotide sequence: TGTGCCAGCAGCTTAGGGACGGGGGCGACCCAGTACTTC. This translates into CASSLGTGATQYF.

The sample holds many counts of this clonotype. The chain combines TRBV28 with TRBJ1-4, with D perhaps TRBD1 (5 bases). CDR1 MDHEN and CDR2 SYDVKM come from the germline V gene. V was pared by 4 bases and J by 4 bases, with 19 bases between. The CDR3 runs 17 residues. CDR3 sequence: CASSSLRQSLDNEKLFF. The CDR3 nucleotides read TGTGCCAGCAGTTCCTTACGACAGAGTCTCGATAATGAAAAACTGTTTTTT.

CDR3 nucleotide sequence: TGTGCCTGGGCCGGGACTAGCGGGAAAGGGGGATACAATGAGCAGTTCTTC. This sequence encodes CAWAGTSGKGGYNEQFF. The chain couples TRBV30 to TRBJ2-1, with 13 bases that match TRBD2. CDR3 size: 17 residues. In germline, CDR1 is GTSNPN, CDR2 SVGIG (reference sequence). Trimming at V came to 5 bases and at J to 4 bases, leaving 11 bases not matched to a gene.

This clonotype was seen many times. CDR3 coding DNA: TGTGCCAGCAGCTTAATCGGGGTCACAGATACGCAGTATTTT. It specifies CASSLIGVTDTQYF. The gene calls are TRBV7-2 and TRBJ2-3; D possibly corresponds to TRBD2 (5 bases). Trimming left V 2 bases short and J 2 bases short, with 8 bases between. The CDR3 length is 14 residues. Germline assignment: CDR1 SGHTA and CDR2 FQGNSA.

Many counts were recorded for this clonotype. The chain is built from TRBV18 and TRBJ1-1; no clear D. This CDR3 spans 12 amino acids. V was clipped by 3 bases and J by 1 base, with 3 bases between them. Germline lookup yields CDR1 KGHSH and CDR2 LQKENI. CDR3 loop: CASSPENTEAFF. DNA for the CDR3: TGTGCCAGCTCACCGGAGAACACTGAAGCTTTCTTT.

There are many counts of this clonotype. The chain's CDR3 is CSATDRAGYTF. The CDR3, as DNA: TGCAGTGCTACCGACAGGGCTGGCTACACCTTC. The chain combines TRBV20-1 with TRBJ1-2; 7 bases map to TRBD1. The V and J ends lost 4 bases and 7 bases, in that order; junction bases with no gene match: 3. Germline V gene lookup returns CDR1 DFQATT and CDR2 SNEGSKA (reference sequence). The CDR3 runs to 11 residues.

In this sample, this clonotype turned up a few times. V usage is TRBV2 and J usage is TRBJ1-3, with no clear D. The germline V gene has CDR1 SNHLY and CDR2 FYNNEI. The CDR3 is 15 amino acids. V gave up 4 bases and J gave up 0 bases, with 10 bases separating them. CDR3 DNA sequence: TGTGCCAGCAGTGTCTACCTTAGCTCTGGAAACACCATATATTTT. Encoded protein: CASSVYLSSGNTIYF.

This clonotype was detected ten times or more. The chain has TRBV18 and TRBJ1-1; D gene unclear. Germline V CDR1 and CDR2: KGHSH, LQKENI. This CDR3 is built from 12 residues. V was cut by 10 bases and J by 3 bases, with 12 bases left in between. The CDR3 DNA is TGTGCCACCGGCGGGCGAGACACTGAAGCTTTCTTT. The encoded protein is CATGGRDTEAFF.

Turning to this clonotype: One junction end does not reproduce the germline sequence, and a read error may be involved. This rearrangement joins TRBV7-2 to TRBJ2-7; TRBD2 might be the D (5 bases). CDR1 SGHTA and CDR2 FQGNSA come from the germline V gene. This CDR3 has 12 amino acids. CDR3 coding DNA: TGTGCCGGCAGCTTAGCGCGGTACGAGCAGTACTTC. This codes for CAGSLARYEQYF.